This TCR beta chain was observed in a study of blood T cells in healthy people across ages. This clonotype has a handful of counts. Germline loops: CDR1 DFQATT, CDR2 SNEGSKA (reference sequence). The CDR3 runs to 13 residues. The V gene lost 4 bases and the J gene lost 5 bases, with 14 bases spanning the gap. For the second PCR, which ran for about 6 to 11 cycles, a sample-barcoded 5' primer and a J-beta primer mix were used. TCRdb reprocessed the 5' RACE reads via MiXCR and lists one record per CDR3 protein. The profile shows over a million distinct CDR3 sequences, 40% to 45% of them singletons. This TCR was sampled from a woman aged 18-35 years in good health. Specimen: blood. The chain employs TRBV20-1 and TRBJ1-2; no definite D call. CDR3 protein: CSATRTAGYGYTF. CDR3 nucleotides: TGCAGTGCTACTAGGACGGCGGGGTATGGCTACACCTTC.